The rows below give T cell receptor beta chains drawn from one sample of a study of neurological immune-mediated disorders. TCRdb passed the 5' RACE reads through MiXCR, listing each CDR3 protein once. The repertoire includes roughly 100,000 distinct CDR3 sequences, approximately 4% of them detected once, and approximately 2.9% sits in the top ten. Sequenced input: PBMCs. The receptors here all came from a woman aged 50 to 60 with multiple sclerosis. Both conserved end residues are part of each CDR3. The D gene is left open where the match is weak. Expanded clones are given a class, and other clones once, few, many or no size at all.

d_gene: -
v_gene: TRBV27
abundance: -
j_gene: TRBJ2-3
CDR3nt: TGTGCCAGCAGTTCCCGGGACCTCCGCTCCTTCGCAGATACGCAGTATTTT
CDR3aa: CASSSRDLRSFADTQYF

d_gene: -
v_gene: TRBV3-1
abundance: many
j_gene: TRBJ2-2
CDR3nt: TGTGCCAGCAGCCTTTTCATCCGGGACACCGAGTACCCGAACACCGGGGAGCTGTTTTTT
CDR3aa: CASSLFIRDTEYPNTGELFF

d_gene: TRBD1
v_gene: TRBV5-1
abundance: -
j_gene: TRBJ2-3
CDR3nt: TGCGCCAGCAGCTTTCTCGGGACAGTGGTGGCAGATACGCAGTATTTT
CDR3aa: CASSFLGTVVADTQYF

d_gene: -
v_gene: TRBV20-1
abundance: many
j_gene: TRBJ2-7
CDR3nt: TGCAGTGCTAGCGCCGGAAGGCAGGAGGGGTTC
CDR3aa: CSASAGRQEGF

d_gene: TRBD1
v_gene: TRBV7-8
abundance: few
j_gene: TRBJ1-5
CDR3nt: TGTGCCAGCAGCGTAACGACAGGGGAGGGCAATCAGCACCAGCATTTT
CDR3aa: CASSVTTGEGNQHQHF

d_gene: -
v_gene: TRBV7-2
abundance: many
j_gene: TRBJ2-1
CDR3nt: TGTGCCAGCAGCTTAGAAGGCCCAAATTGGCTCTTC
CDR3aa: CASSLEGPNWLF

d_gene: TRBD2
v_gene: TRBV20-1
abundance: many
j_gene: TRBJ2-1
CDR3nt: TGCAGTGCCCCCCGGGGGGGCCGGCCGTATGAGCAGTTCTTC
CDR3aa: CSAPRGGRPYEQFF

d_gene: -
v_gene: TRBV15
abundance: many
j_gene: TRBJ2-5
CDR3nt: TGTGCCACCAGCAGCCGTAGCGGATCCCAAGAGACCCAGTACTTC
CDR3aa: CATSSRSGSQETQYF

d_gene: -
v_gene: TRBV5-1
abundance: many
j_gene: TRBJ2-1
CDR3nt: TGCGCCAGCAGCTTGGGCCTGGCGAATGAGCAGTTCTTC
CDR3aa: CASSLGLANEQFF

d_gene: TRBD1
v_gene: TRBV5-6
abundance: many
j_gene: TRBJ2-5
CDR3nt: TGTGCCAGCAGCTCCGACAGGGGAGAGACCCAGTACTTC
CDR3aa: CASSSDRGETQYF

d_gene: TRBD2
v_gene: TRBV7-7
abundance: few
j_gene: TRBJ2-1
CDR3nt: TGTGCTAGCAGCCCACTACGACTAGCGGGGGGCCATTCCTACAATGAGCAGTTCTTC
CDR3aa: CASSPLRLAGGHSYNEQFF

d_gene: -
v_gene: TRBV29-1
abundance: many
j_gene: TRBJ2-4
CDR3nt: TGCAGCGTTGTACCGACAAATAACAGGGCCCTAGCCAAAAACATTCAGTACTTC
CDR3aa: CSVVPTNNRALAKNIQYF

d_gene: TRBD1
v_gene: TRBV20-1
abundance: few
j_gene: TRBJ1-6
CDR3nt: TGCAGTGCTAGGGGACAGGGGGATTCACCCCTCCACTTT
CDR3aa: CSARGQGDSPLHF

d_gene: -
v_gene: TRBV20-1
abundance: many
j_gene: TRBJ2-3
CDR3nt: TGCAGTGCTAGGGACCCCCCAGGGATGGGCACAGATACGCAGTATTTT
CDR3aa: CSARDPPGMGTDTQYF

d_gene: -
v_gene: TRBV11-3
abundance: -
j_gene: TRBJ2-7
CDR3nt: TGTGCCAGCAGCCCCCGGGGGAGCCACGAGCAGTACTTC
CDR3aa: CASSPRGSHEQYF

d_gene: -
v_gene: TRBV20-1
abundance: many
j_gene: TRBJ2-5
CDR3nt: TGCAGTGCTAGAGGGGACCAAGAGACCCAGTACTTC
CDR3aa: CSARGDQETQYF

d_gene: -
v_gene: TRBV20-1
abundance: many
j_gene: TRBJ2-2
CDR3nt: TGCAGTGCTCCCTCTTGGGGTACGAACACCGGGGAGCTGTTTTTT
CDR3aa: CSAPSWGTNTGELFF

d_gene: -
v_gene: TRBV15
abundance: many
j_gene: TRBJ2-5
CDR3nt: TGTGCCACCAGCAGAGATCTTGACGGGGGTCCGCATTTATTC
CDR3aa: CATSRDLDGGPHLF

d_gene: -
v_gene: TRBV6-6
abundance: many
j_gene: TRBJ1-2
CDR3nt: TGTGCCAGCAGCACCCCACTCATCCGTAACTATGGCTACACCTTC
CDR3aa: CASSTPLIRNYGYTF

d_gene: -
v_gene: TRBV20-1
abundance: -
j_gene: TRBJ2-3
CDR3nt: TGCAGTGCTACGACGGAAGGTGGGGATACGCAGTATTTT
CDR3aa: CSATTEGGDTQYF

d_gene: -
v_gene: TRBV7-9
abundance: many
j_gene: TRBJ2-6
CDR3nt: TGTGCCAGCAGCTCCTTCGCAGACTCTGGGGCCAACGTCCTGACTTTC
CDR3aa: CASSSFADSGANVLTF

d_gene: -
v_gene: TRBV11-2
abundance: many
j_gene: TRBJ2-1
CDR3nt: TGTGCCAGCAGCATGTATAAGGGTAGCTCCTACAATGAGCAGTTCTTC
CDR3aa: CASSMYKGSSYNEQFF

d_gene: -
v_gene: TRBV10-3
abundance: many
j_gene: TRBJ1-5
CDR3nt: TGTGCCACTGCATCCGGGGGCAGTGGCAATCAGCCCCAGCATTTT
CDR3aa: CATASGGSGNQPQHF

d_gene: -
v_gene: TRBV5-1
abundance: many
j_gene: TRBJ1-1
CDR3nt: TGCGCCAGCAGCACCCGGGGTAACGCTGAAGCTTTCTTT
CDR3aa: CASSTRGNAEAFF

d_gene: -
v_gene: TRBV5-1
abundance: many
j_gene: TRBJ1-3
CDR3nt: TGCGCCAGCAGCTTGGACCTCTCTGGAAACACCATATATTTT
CDR3aa: CASSLDLSGNTIYF

d_gene: -
v_gene: TRBV6-5
abundance: many
j_gene: TRBJ1-1
CDR3nt: TGTGCCAGCAGGTACAGACGTAACACTGAAGCTTTCTTT
CDR3aa: CASRYRRNTEAFF

d_gene: -
v_gene: TRBV21-1
abundance: many
j_gene: TRBJ1-1
CDR3nt: TGTGCCAGCAGCAAAGTGGGGGAGATGAACACTGAAGCTTTCTTT
CDR3aa: CASSKVGEMNTEAFF

d_gene: TRBD1
v_gene: TRBV7-2
abundance: many
j_gene: TRBJ2-7
CDR3nt: TGTGCCAGCAGCTATGGACAGGGCCCCTTGGGGGAGCAGTACTTC
CDR3aa: CASSYGQGPLGEQYF

d_gene: -
v_gene: TRBV12-3/TRBV12-4
abundance: many
j_gene: TRBJ1-4
CDR3nt: TGTGCCAGCTTCACTCGACAAGGGGTAGATGAAAAACTGTTTTTT
CDR3aa: CASFTRQGVDEKLFF

d_gene: -
v_gene: TRBV4-3
abundance: many
j_gene: TRBJ1-2
CDR3nt: TGCGCCAGCAGCCAGGGCCGTACAGGGCCCCTCTATGGCTACACCTTC
CDR3aa: CASSQGRTGPLYGYTF

d_gene: -
v_gene: TRBV3-1
abundance: few
j_gene: TRBJ1-2
CDR3nt: TGTGACAGCAGCAAGGCAGGCTATGGCTACACCTTC
CDR3aa: CDSSKAGYGYTF

d_gene: -
v_gene: TRBV5-5
abundance: -
j_gene: TRBJ2-1
CDR3nt: TGTGCCAGCAGCCCGTCACGGTTTGAGCAGTTCTTC
CDR3aa: CASSPSRFEQFF

d_gene: TRBD2
v_gene: TRBV3-1
abundance: many
j_gene: TRBJ2-5
CDR3nt: TGTGCCAGCAGCCCAGAAGCGGGGGGTCAAGAGACCCAGTACTTC
CDR3aa: CASSPEAGGQETQYF

d_gene: -
v_gene: TRBV20-1
abundance: many
j_gene: TRBJ2-5
CDR3nt: TGCAGTTTCATTCCCAGGGTTAAAAAGACCCAGTACTTC
CDR3aa: CSFIPRVKKTQYF

d_gene: -
v_gene: TRBV3-1
abundance: many
j_gene: TRBJ1-1
CDR3nt: TGTGCCAGCAGCCAAGTGGGTATCGCCACTGAAGCTTTCTTT
CDR3aa: CASSQVGIATEAFF

d_gene: -
v_gene: TRBV2
abundance: many
j_gene: TRBJ2-1
CDR3nt: TGTGCCAGCCGACTGGATGGCGCCAAGAGCACCAATGAGCAGTTCTTC
CDR3aa: CASRLDGAKSTNEQFF

d_gene: TRBD1
v_gene: TRBV20-1
abundance: many
j_gene: TRBJ1-2
CDR3nt: TGCAGTGCTAGGGCAAGGGACAGGGATGGCTACACCTTC
CDR3aa: CSARARDRDGYTF

d_gene: -
v_gene: TRBV9
abundance: many
j_gene: TRBJ2-3
CDR3nt: TGTGCCAGCAGCGTAGCGGGGGGCTCGGCAGATACGCAGTATTTT
CDR3aa: CASSVAGGSADTQYF

d_gene: -
v_gene: TRBV9
abundance: many
j_gene: TRBJ2-7
CDR3nt: TGTGCCAGCAGCGTAGCTCAGGGAACCTACGAGCAGTACTTC
CDR3aa: CASSVAQGTYEQYF

d_gene: TRBD1
v_gene: TRBV14
abundance: many
j_gene: TRBJ1-2
CDR3nt: TGTGCCAGCAGCCAAGATCTGCAGGGGGTTATGGATGGCTACACCTTC
CDR3aa: CASSQDLQGVMDGYTF

d_gene: TRBD1
v_gene: TRBV5-1
abundance: many
j_gene: TRBJ1-1
CDR3nt: TGCGCCAGCAGCTTGGAAAGGGGACAGCTGAACACTGAAGCTTTCTTT
CDR3aa: CASSLERGQLNTEAFF

d_gene: -
v_gene: TRBV6-6
abundance: many
j_gene: TRBJ2-5
CDR3nt: TGTGCCAGCAGTTACCCCATTTTGGAGACCCAGTACTTC
CDR3aa: CASSYPILETQYF

d_gene: -
v_gene: TRBV28
abundance: many
j_gene: TRBJ2-7
CDR3nt: TGTGCCAGCAGTTTAGCCAGCGACGAGCAGTACTTC
CDR3aa: CASSLASDEQYF

d_gene: -
v_gene: TRBV4-3
abundance: many
j_gene: TRBJ2-7
CDR3nt: TGCGCCAGCAGCCAAGGCCACGAAAGAACTTACGAGCAGTACTTC
CDR3aa: CASSQGHERTYEQYF

d_gene: TRBD2
v_gene: TRBV20-1
abundance: many
j_gene: TRBJ2-7
CDR3nt: TGCAGTGCTAGTCCGACTAGCGGTACCTACGAGCAGTACTTC
CDR3aa: CSASPTSGTYEQYF

d_gene: -
v_gene: TRBV2
abundance: many
j_gene: TRBJ2-3
CDR3nt: TGTGCCAGCAGGGAAGATACAGGGCGCACAGATACGCAGTATTTT
CDR3aa: CASREDTGRTDTQYF

d_gene: TRBD1
v_gene: TRBV2
abundance: -
j_gene: TRBJ1-4
CDR3nt: TGTGCCAGCTGGACAGGAAATGAAAAACTGTTTTTT
CDR3aa: CASWTGNEKLFF

d_gene: -
v_gene: TRBV12-3/TRBV12-4
abundance: many
j_gene: TRBJ1-5
CDR3nt: TGTGCCAGCAGTTTCGGGGGTCAGCCCCAGCATTTT
CDR3aa: CASSFGGQPQHF

d_gene: -
v_gene: TRBV20-1
abundance: many
j_gene: TRBJ1-2
CDR3nt: TGCAGTGCTAGTTTAAGGGGGTCTAGCTATGGCTACACCTTC
CDR3aa: CSASLRGSSYGYTF

d_gene: TRBD1
v_gene: TRBV20-1
abundance: many
j_gene: TRBJ1-4
CDR3nt: TGCAGTGCTACGGGACAGGGGGCGCCGGATGAAAAACTGTTTTTT
CDR3aa: CSATGQGAPDEKLFF

d_gene: -
v_gene: TRBV5-5
abundance: many
j_gene: TRBJ1-4
CDR3nt: TGTGCCAGCAGCTTGAATGGCAGATCGGGGTATGAAAAACTGTTTTTT
CDR3aa: CASSLNGRSGYEKLFF

d_gene: -
v_gene: TRBV5-5
abundance: many
j_gene: TRBJ1-2
CDR3nt: TGTGCCAGCAGTATAGACAGTTCCTATGGCTACACCTTC
CDR3aa: CASSIDSSYGYTF

d_gene: -
v_gene: TRBV7-2
abundance: -
j_gene: TRBJ2-7
CDR3nt: TGTGCCAGCAGCTTTTTCGCTAGTGAAGAGCAGTACTTC
CDR3aa: CASSFFASEEQYF

d_gene: -
v_gene: TRBV29-1
abundance: many
j_gene: TRBJ2-3
CDR3nt: TGCAGCGTCACCAGGGGGGAACCAGATACGCAGTATTTT
CDR3aa: CSVTRGEPDTQYF

d_gene: TRBD1
v_gene: TRBV7-9
abundance: many
j_gene: TRBJ1-4
CDR3nt: TGTGCCAGCAGCCGGGACAGTGTAAGGGAAAAACTGTTTTTT
CDR3aa: CASSRDSVREKLFF

d_gene: TRBD1
v_gene: TRBV18
abundance: many
j_gene: TRBJ2-7
CDR3nt: TGTGCCAGCTCACCCGCGGACAGGGTCTACGAGCAGTACTTC
CDR3aa: CASSPADRVYEQYF